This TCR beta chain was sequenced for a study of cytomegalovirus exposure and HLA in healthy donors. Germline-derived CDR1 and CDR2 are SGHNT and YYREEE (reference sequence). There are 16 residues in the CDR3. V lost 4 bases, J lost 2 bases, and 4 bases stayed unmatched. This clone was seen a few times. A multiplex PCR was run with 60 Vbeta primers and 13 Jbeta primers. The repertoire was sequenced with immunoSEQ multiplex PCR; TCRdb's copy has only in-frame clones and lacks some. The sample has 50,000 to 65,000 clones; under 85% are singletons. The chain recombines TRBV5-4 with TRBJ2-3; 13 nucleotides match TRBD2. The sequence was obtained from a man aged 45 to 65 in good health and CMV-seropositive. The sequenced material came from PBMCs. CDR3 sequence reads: CASSHGLAGATDTQYF. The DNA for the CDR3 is TGTGCCAGCAGCCACGGACTAGCGGGAGCCACAGATACGCAGTATTTT.